A single sample gave rise to the 13 T cell receptor beta chains below, sequenced in a study of T cells in Graves' hyperthyroidism and ophthalmopathy. RNA transcripts provided the source from which TCR beta CDR3 regions were amplified. HTBI primers were used for first-round RT-PCR of the TCR CDR3. TCRdb reprocessed the multiplex PCR reads with MiXCR, giving one entry per CDR3 protein. The sample lists more than 350,000 distinct CDR3 sequences; about 15% were seen once. Sequenced material: blood. These receptors originate from a woman in her fifties or sixties with Graves' ophthalmopathy.

Ten or more counts support this clonotype. The rearrangement uses TRBV7-3 and TRBJ2-7, with a weak D call TRBD1 (6 bases). V was cut by 5 bases and J by 1 base, with 12 bases left in between. CDR1 and CDR2 (germline): SGHTA, FQGTGA. The CDR3 runs 14 residues. CDR3 DNA sequence: TGTGCCAGCAGCCCACAGGGTGGGTCCTACGAGCAGTACTTC. Its protein is CASSPQGGSYEQYF.

This clonotype was seen a few times. This rearrangement joins TRBV20-1 to TRBJ1-2, with D unclear. Germline CDR1 and CDR2: DFQATT and SNEGSKA (reference sequence). CDR3 size: 11 residues. The CDR3 coding sequence is TGCGTTTACCCTGGACGGTATGGCTACACCTTC. Protein sequence: CVYPGRYGYTF.

In the case of this clonotype: This sequence may be a read error, since a much larger clone differs from it by one base. The J gene is TRBJ2-1, the V gene TRBV24-1; D assignment may be TRBD1 or TRBD2 (6 bases each). This CDR3 region has 16 residues. In germline, CDR1 is KGHDR, CDR2 SFDVKD. In DNA form, the CDR3 reads TGTGCCGCCAGTGGCCTGACGGAGGGGGGTGGGAATGAGCAGTTCTTC. This encodes CAASGLTEGGGNEQFF.

This clonotype was observed at least ten times. V and J are TRBV7-9 and TRBJ1-3; a possible D gene is TRBD1 (5 bases). The V gene lost 0 bases and the J gene lost 1 base, with 7 bases spanning the gap. CDR1 and CDR2 from the germline V gene are SEHNR and FQNEAQ (reference sequence). The CDR3 is made up of 15 amino acids. CDR3 protein: CASSLAGASGNTIYF. The CDR3 DNA sequence: TGTGCCAGCAGCTTAGCCGGGGCTTCTGGAAACACCATATATTTT. Supplemented by reference TRBV7-9 and TRBJ1-3, the full variable domain reads DTGVSQNPRHKITKRGQNVTFRCDPISEHNRLYWYRQTLGQGPEFLTYFQNEAQLEKSRLLSDRFSAERPKGSFSTLEIQRTEQGDSAMYLCASSLAGASGNTIYFGEGSWLTVV.

This clonotype was counted ten times or more. V and J are TRBV30 and TRBJ1-1; D is undetermined. Germline-derived CDR1 and CDR2 are GTSNPN and SVGIG (reference sequence). V was trimmed by 4 bases and J by 0 bases, leaving 15 bases between them. The CDR3 consists of 15 residues. The DNA of the CDR3 is TGTGCCTGGATCTCAGAACCCCTGTTGAACACTGAAGCTTTCTTT. It is translated as CAWISEPLLNTEAFF.

The table lists this clonotype with a few counts. The chain couples TRBV7-9 to TRBJ2-1, with a tentative D call TRBD2 (5 bases). Germline-derived CDR1 and CDR2 are SEHNR and FQNEAQ (reference sequence). Between the trimmed V and J ends, which lost 5 bases and 9 bases, there was a span of 11 bases. The CDR3 is 12 residues long. The DNA of the CDR3 is TGTGCCAGCAGCCCCTCTAGCAGTGAGCAGTTCTTC. This encodes CASSPSSSEQFF.

V usage is TRBV28 and J usage is TRBJ2-2, with TRBD1 as a possible D gene (6 bases). The germline gives CDR1 MDHEN, CDR2 SYDVKM. V gave up 6 bases and J gave up 1 base, with 12 bases separating them. This CDR3 has 15 amino acids. The CDR3 DNA is TGTGCCAGCAGATCGATGACAGGGAACACCGGGGAGCTGTTTTTT. Protein: CASRSMTGNTGELFF.

This clonotype was found many times. The CDR3 loop reads CASSSMLAGGEQYF. The CDR3 nucleotides are TGTGCCAGCAGCTCAATGCTAGCGGGCGGGGAGCAGTACTTC. V is TRBV11-2 and J is TRBJ2-7; TRBD2 agrees at 8 bases. The V gene's germline CDR1 is SGHAT and CDR2 FQNNGV. This CDR3 has 14 amino acids. The V gene end was trimmed by 4 bases and the J gene end by 7 bases; junction bases not matched to a gene: 9.

The rearrangement joins TRBV12-3 or TRBV12-4 to TRBJ1-2; D gene uncertain. The CDR3 contains 12 residues. V gave up 2 bases and J gave up 3 bases, with 4 bases separating them. For the CDR3, the DNA is TGTGCCAGCAGTTTACAGGACTATGGCTACACCTTC. This encodes CASSLQDYGYTF.

This clonotype was found many times. The chain joins TRBV5-1 to TRBJ2-2, with 7 bases matching TRBD2. The CDR3 loop spans 15 amino acids. The germline gives CDR1 SGHRS, CDR2 YFSETQ. V shed 5 bases and J 6 bases; nucleotides not matched to a gene: 10. The CDR3 nucleotides are TGCGCCAGCAGGTGGGAGGGTTCCTCGTCCGGGGAGCTGTTTTTT. It codes for CASRWEGSSSGELFF.

The CDR3 nucleotides read TGCGCCAGCAGCCCCTACAGGGATAGCAATCAGCCCCAGCATTTT. Protein: CASSPYRDSNQPQHF. The V and J genes are TRBV4-1 and TRBJ1-5; possible D gene TRBD1, 6 bases. The germline gives CDR1 MGHRA, CDR2 YSYEKL. The CDR3 length is 15 residues. V shed 4 bases and J shed 0 bases, with 10 bases lying between them.

The rearrangement links TRBV4-1 to TRBJ2-5; D is uncertain. The germline V and J ends were trimmed by 0 bases and 0 bases, with 5 bases remaining between them. This CDR3 is built from 14 residues. CDR1 MGHRA and CDR2 YSYEKL come from the germline V gene. CDR3 residues: CASSQEYYQETQYF. The DNA for the CDR3 is TGCGCCAGCAGCCAAGAATACTACCAAGAGACCCAGTACTTC.

As concerns this clonotype: A read error may produce the germline difference seen at one junction end. The chain is built from TRBV10-3 and TRBJ1-1; 8 bases align to TRBD1. The CDR3 sequence is 14 residues long. The germline V gene has CDR1 ENHRY and CDR2 SYGVKD. The CDR3 DNA reads TGTGCTATCAGTGGGGACAGGCCTAACACTGAAGCTTTCTTT. This codes for CAISGDRPNTEAFF.